This record covers a single T cell receptor beta chain. The data are from a study of CD8+CD57+ T cells in acquired aplastic anemia. The study profiled TCR beta VDJ and CDR3 using genomic DNA as template. MiXCR, applied by TCRdb to the reads, yields one record per CDR3 protein. The repertoire holds 89,000 or so distinct CDR3 sequences, about 66% seen once, with 60% to 80% in the top ten. The germline CDR1 and CDR2 sequences are SEHNR and FQNEAQ (reference sequence). The CDR3 spans 16 residues. With V trimmed by 5 bases and J by 1 base, 5 bases remained unmatched. CD8+CD57+ cell expansion, shown by flow cytometry, had occurred in the patients selected for sequencing.

Sequenced sample: sorted CD4+, CD8+, or CD8+CD57+ T cells (not recorded which) from PBMCs. This TCR was sampled from a human donor with aplastic anemia. The chain carries TRBV7-9 and TRBJ2-5; 12 bases match TRBD2. The CDR3, as DNA: TGTGCCAGCAGCCTCGGACTAGCGGGGCCCCAAGAGACCCAGTACTTC. This gives the protein CASSLGLAGPQETQYF.